A selection of T cell receptor beta chains follows, all from one sample in a study of T cells in Graves' hyperthyroidism and ophthalmopathy. MiXCR, run by TCRdb on the multiplex PCR reads, gives a single entry per CDR3 protein. The data show a few hundred thousand distinct CDR3 sequences, just over 45% seen once. Sequencing was carried out using peripheral blood or thyroid tissue (not recorded which). These receptors all come from a woman younger than 35 with Graves' hyperthyroidism. CDR3s include the opening cysteine and the closing phenylalanine or tryptophan. The D gene is left open where the match is weak. Only part of the rows carry a size: once, few, many, or a class if the clone is expanded.

v_gene,d_gene,j_gene,abundance,CDR3nt,CDR3aa
TRBV6-6,TRBD1,TRBJ2-7,many,TGTGCCAGCAGCAAGACAGGGGGCGAGGGCTACGAGCAGTACTTC,CASSKTGGEGYEQYF
TRBV5-4,-,TRBJ2-1,-,TGTGCCAGCAGCTTGGGTTCGGTCACCTACAATGAGCAGTTCTTC,CASSLGSVTYNEQFF
TRBV6-5,-,TRBJ2-7,many,TGTGCCAGCAGTTACTCGAAAGACTACGAGCAGTACTTC,CASSYSKDYEQYF
TRBV20-1,-,TRBJ1-5,-,TGCAGTGCTAGGGTGGTAGCGAGGGAGACCCAGCATTTT,CSARVVARETQHF
TRBV7-2,-,TRBJ2-7,once,TGTGCCAGCAGCTTACAGTGGAGGGCGAACGAGCAGTACTTC,CASSLQWRANEQYF
TRBV4-2,TRBD2,TRBJ2-7,few,TGTGCCAGCAGCCAAGATTACGCTAGCGGGCAGTGGGGGTACGAGCAGTACTTC,CASSQDYASGQWGYEQYF
TRBV25-1,-,TRBJ1-1,many,TGTGCCAGCAGTAGGGGGACGGGACAGAACACTGAAGCTTTCTTT,CASSRGTGQNTEAFF
TRBV20-1,TRBD2,TRBJ2-1,-,TGCAGTGCTTCCCGGGAGGGCCCTAATGAGCAGTTCTTC,CSASREGPNEQFF
TRBV7-9,-,TRBJ2-5,-,TGTGCCAGCAGCTTGGCGGAGGGAGTCGGGTACCAAGAGACCCAGTACTTC,CASSLAEGVGYQETQYF
TRBV2,TRBD2,TRBJ2-3,many,TGTGCCAGCAGGGGGACTAGCGGGATTGGGGATACGCAGTATTTT,CASRGTSGIGDTQYF
TRBV5-1,-,TRBJ1-2,-,TGCGCCAGCAGCCCAGGGACGGGAGCAGAAGACACCTTC,CASSPGTGAEDTF
TRBV24-1,TRBD2,TRBJ2-1,-,TGTGCCACCAGTGATTTGTATCAAGCGGGAGAGGGAAATGAGCAGTTCTTC,CATSDLYQAGEGNEQFF
TRBV9,-,TRBJ2-5,-,TGTGCCAGCAGCGTAGATGCTCGAGGGGAGACCCAGTACTTC,CASSVDARGETQYF
TRBV19,-,TRBJ2-7,-,TGTGCCAGTAGTATACTCCGGGTCAATGAGCAGTACTTC,CASSILRVNEQYF
TRBV4-1,-,TRBJ1-1,-,TGTGCCAGCAGCCATGACTCCGTACCGAACACTGAAGCTTTCTTT,CASSHDSVPNTEAFF
TRBV20-1,-,TRBJ1-6,-,TGCAGTGCTGGACGGACTAGCAGTAATTCACCCCTCCACTTT,CSAGRTSSNSPLHF
TRBV9,TRBD2,TRBJ2-7,-,TGTGCCAGCAGCCAAGATCGGGGGGGGGACGAGCAGTACTTC,CASSQDRGGDEQYF
TRBV7-2,TRBD2,TRBJ2-7,-,TGTGCCAGCAGAAAGCCGGGAGGCGAGCAGTACTTC,CASRKPGGEQYF
TRBV20-1,TRBD2,TRBJ2-7,-,TGCAGTGCTAGGTCTCTAGCGGGCCCGGTTGGGGAGCAGTACTTC,CSARSLAGPVGEQYF
TRBV10-3,TRBD1,TRBJ1-2,many,TGTGCCACCCAGGGGGCAGACTATGGCTACACCTTC,CATQGADYGYTF
TRBV7-2,TRBD2,TRBJ2-2,-,TGTGCCAGCAGCTTAGCGGGACTAGCCGACACCGGGGAGCTGTTTTTT,CASSLAGLADTGELFF
TRBV19,TRBD2,TRBJ2-1,-,TGTGCCAGTAAGGCTAGCGGGATCAGGGAGCAGTTCTTC,CASKASGIREQFF
TRBV20-1,-,TRBJ1-5,many,TGCAGTGGACAGAGTAACAATCAGCCCCAGCATTTT,CSGQSNNQPQHF
TRBV4-1,TRBD2,TRBJ2-7,-,TGCGCCAGCAGTCGGACTAGCTCCTACGAGCAGCACTTC,CASSRTSSYEQHF
TRBV15,TRBD1,TRBJ2-7,-,TGTGCCACCAGGTCGGGACAGGGGGCTTCCTACGAGCAGTACTTC,CATRSGQGASYEQYF
TRBV6-4,TRBD2,TRBJ2-5,many,TGTGCCAGCAGTGAGAGACTAGCCGGAGAGACCCAGTACTTC,CASSERLAGETQYF